These 18 T cell receptor beta chains came from one sample sequenced in a study of T cells in Graves' hyperthyroidism and ophthalmopathy. What was amplified from RNA transcripts were TCR beta CDR3 regions. The TCR CDR3 was amplified in a first-round RT-PCR using the HTBI primer set. TCRdb reprocessed the multiplex PCR reads via MiXCR and lists one record per CDR3 protein. The sample holds a few hundred thousand distinct CDR3 sequences, 15% to 19% seen once. Sample: blood. These receptors came from a woman in her 30s with Graves' hyperthyroidism.

About this clonotype: A read error is the likely source, as a far larger clone sits one nucleotide away. The chain has TRBV27 and TRBJ1-1; D not resolved. This CDR3 region has 13 residues. Germline V lookup: CDR1 MNHEY, CDR2 SMNVEV (reference sequence). As DNA, the CDR3 is TGTGCCAGCAGTTTCACCGGGAACGCTGAAGCTTTCTTT. Translated, it gives CASSFTGNAEAFF.

This clonotype was recorded only once. The rearrangement joins TRBV27 to TRBJ1-5; weak D call: TRBD1 (5 bases). V was shortened by 6 bases and J by 4 bases, with 13 bases between the two germline ends. Germline V gene data show CDR1 as MNHEY and CDR2 as SMNVEV (reference sequence). The CDR3 spans 14 residues. CDR3 protein: CASRTGGKNQPQHF. The CDR3 DNA sequence: TGTGCCAGCAGAACAGGAGGCAAAAATCAGCCCCAGCATTTT.

The chain links TRBV4-2 to TRBJ2-5; TRBD2 matches 8 bases. CDR1 is LGHNA and CDR2 is YNFKEQ in the germline V gene. The V and J ends lost 0 bases and 5 bases, in that order; junction bases with no gene match: 11. The length of the CDR3 is 17 residues. CDR3 region: CASSQEPGGPDGETQYF. In DNA, the CDR3 is TGTGCCAGCAGCCAAGAACCGGGAGGGCCCGATGGGGAGACCCAGTACTTC.

This clonotype was picked up many times. The chain recombines TRBV20-1 with TRBJ2-3; no clear D gene. Germline V lookup: CDR1 DFQATT, CDR2 SNEGSKA (reference sequence). Trimming pared 6 bases from V and 4 bases from J, leaving 11 bases between. This CDR3 has 12 amino acids. Here the CDR3 reads CSAHVRADTQYF. CDR3 DNA: TGCAGTGCCCACGTAAGGGCAGATACGCAGTATTTT.

This clonotype was detected only a few times. This chain uses TRBV12-3 or TRBV12-4 with TRBJ1-4, with D unclear. The CDR3 has 13 amino acids. V was trimmed by 7 bases and J by 2 bases, leaving 8 bases between them. The CDR3 loop reads CASTGFTNEKLFF. CDR3 nucleotide sequence: TGTGCCAGCACGGGGTTCACTAATGAAAAACTGTTTTTT.

This clonotype showed up many times. The V call is TRBV20-1, the J call TRBJ2-1, with D possibly matching TRBD1 (5 bases). The CDR3 contains 12 residues. Trimming took 6 bases from V and 9 from J, leaving 15 bases between them. The germline V gene encodes CDR1 DFQATT and CDR2 SNEGSKA (reference sequence). The CDR3: CSAPPGRGEQFF. The CDR3 DNA reads TGCAGTGCCCCTCCAGGGCGTGGTGAGCAGTTCTTC.

This clonotype showed up many times. The rearrangement uses TRBV6-2 or TRBV6-3 and TRBJ2-3, with a possible D match to TRBD2 (6 bases). V was pared by 5 bases and J by 2 bases, with 17 bases between. There are 16 residues in the CDR3. Germline V gene sequence: CDR1 MNHEY, CDR2 SVGEGT. The CDR3 sequence: CASSQYPGLHTDTQYF. The CDR3 bases are TGTGCCAGCAGTCAATATCCGGGACTTCACACAGATACGCAGTATTTT.

This clonotype was seen repeatedly, ten times or more. This chain connects TRBV11-2 to TRBJ2-5; D gene uncertain. The CDR3 sequence is 15 residues long. Per germline, CDR1 SGHAT and CDR2 FQNNGV. The V end lost 0 bases, the J end lost 2 bases, and 10 bases lay between the germline ends. The CDR3: CASSLENYRQETQYF. The CDR3 DNA reads TGTGCCAGCAGCTTAGAGAATTATCGGCAAGAGACCCAGTACTTC.

The chain carries TRBV7-2 and TRBJ1-2, with TRBD1 matching 11 bases. The CDR3 has 14 residues. Looked up from germline, CDR1 is SGHTA and CDR2 is FQGNSA. V shed 6 bases, J shed 7 bases, and the junction held 7 bases outside the gene matches. Written as DNA, the CDR3 is TGTGCCAGCAGACAGGACAGGGGGCCGAGTGGCTACACCTTC. Translated: CASRQDRGPSGYTF.

This rearrangement joins TRBV6-1 to TRBJ2-4; D gene ambiguous. Trimming left V 0 bases short and J 2 bases short, with 14 bases between. Germline V CDR1 and CDR2: MNHNS, SASEGT. The CDR3 is 17 amino acids. The CDR3 bases are TGTGCCAGCAGTGAAGCTATTATCGGGCTTCCCAAAAACATTCAGTACTTC. This translates into CASSEAIIGLPKNIQYF.

This clonotype showed up many times. V usage is TRBV20-1 and J usage is TRBJ2-3; a possible D gene is TRBD2 (5 bases). CDR1 is DFQATT and CDR2 is SNEGSKA in the germline V gene (reference sequence). V was shortened by 5 bases and J by 8 bases, with 17 bases between the two germline ends. The CDR3 runs 13 residues. CDR3 sequence (DNA): TGCAGTGCTCGAAGTGAGGGCCGTCCTACGCAGTATTTT. Protein sequence: CSARSEGRPTQYF.

This clonotype was seen repeatedly, ten times or more. The gene calls are TRBV6-1 and TRBJ1-2; D remains ambiguous. V was trimmed by 1 base and J by 3 bases, leaving 9 bases between them. CDR1 is MNHNS, CDR2 SASEGT, per germline. The length of the CDR3 is 14 residues. CDR3 in DNA: TGTGCCAGCAGTGAAGGGCCGACGGACTATGGCTACACCTTC. It encodes CASSEGPTDYGYTF.

This clonotype occurred a few times. The J gene is TRBJ2-1, the V gene TRBV5-6; 8 bases agree with TRBD2. CDR3 size: 19 residues. Per germline, CDR1 SGHDT and CDR2 YYEEEE. The V gene end was trimmed by 4 bases and the J gene end by 4 bases; junction bases not matched to a gene: 19. CDR3 DNA sequence: TGTGCCAGCAGCCCCGGAGGTCCCCTGGGACTAGTCCTATACAATGAGCAGTTCTTC. Amino acid sequence: CASSPGGPLGLVLYNEQFF.

V is TRBV27 and J is TRBJ1-4; D is uncertain. V shed 3 bases and J shed 0 bases, with 5 bases lying between them. The CDR3 spans 14 residues. CDR1 and CDR2 (germline): MNHEY, SMNVEV (reference sequence). In nucleotides, the CDR3 is TGTGCCAGCAGTTTGGCCCCAACTAATGAAAAACTGTTTTTT. Encoded protein: CASSLAPTNEKLFF.

The chain joins TRBV20-1 to TRBJ2-7; D assignment may be TRBD1 or TRBD2 (6 bases each). This CDR3 contains 15 residues. V was trimmed by 6 bases and J by 3 bases, leaving 21 bases between them. Germline loops: CDR1 DFQATT, CDR2 SNEGSKA (reference sequence). CDR3 coding DNA: TGCAGTGCGCGGGACACTCGATCGTCACTCTACGAGCAGTACTTC. Its protein product is CSARDTRSSLYEQYF.

The J gene is TRBJ1-3, the V gene TRBV15, with D possibly TRBD1 on 5 matching bases. The CDR3 has 16 amino acids. CDR1 is LNHNV, CDR2 YYDKDF, per germline (reference sequence). V was cut by 5 bases and J by 3 bases, with 17 bases left in between. The CDR3 DNA is TGTGCCACCAGCTCCTCGGGGGGAAAGGATGGAAACACCATATATTTT. Its translation is CATSSSGGKDGNTIYF.

J is TRBJ2-1 and V is TRBV20-1; the D gene is possibly TRBD2 (6 bases). This CDR3 spans 12 amino acids. CDR1 DFQATT and CDR2 SNEGSKA come from the germline V gene (reference sequence). V was cut by 3 bases and J by 9 bases, with 12 bases left in between. The CDR3 DNA is TGCAGTGCTAGGACTAGATCCCTTGAGCAGTTCTTC. This codes for CSARTRSLEQFF.

This clonotype was recorded a few times. V and J are TRBV28 and TRBJ1-2; 9 nucleotides line up with TRBD1. The CDR3 has 13 amino acids. CDR1 and CDR2 from the germline V gene are MDHEN and SYDVKM. Losses at the gene ends were 8 bases for V and 4 bases for J; bases not matched to a gene: 5. CDR3 DNA: TGTGCCAGCCTCACAGGGGGCCGCTATGGCTACACCTTC. It is translated as CASLTGGRYGYTF.